The sequence of this TCR beta chain was determined in a study of a mutant IDH1 vaccine in newly diagnosed glioma. About the study: Patients were started on vaccination 4-6 weeks after radiotherapy alone, or with temozolomide cycles. Findings and caveats of the study: Among top peripheral T cell clonotypes, changes seemed unrelated to pseudoprogression.

As to this clone: Its antigen is undetermined.

The assay was immunoSEQ multiplex PCR, and TCRdb's table has in-frame clones only and misses some. The data contain 60,000 to 75,000 clones, under 90% of them singletons. As for time point: week 11, during vaccination. A single vaccine dose contained 300 ug of mutant IDH1 20-mer peptide, and topical imiquimod was used with it. The origin of this receptor is a young man with glioma. Sequenced here: PBMCs, sampled from a glioma patient whose treatment included an IDH1 peptide vaccine.

The CDR3 loop reads CASSPGPRPGELFF. The CDR3 DNA sequence: TGTGCCAGCAGTCCTGGGCCTCGGCCGGGGGAGCTGTTTTTT. The chain carries TRBV27 and TRBJ2-2; D not resolved. The germline V gene encodes CDR1 MNHEY and CDR2 SMNVEV (reference sequence). This CDR3 region has 14 residues. V lost 5 bases to trimming and J lost 8 bases, with 15 bases between them.